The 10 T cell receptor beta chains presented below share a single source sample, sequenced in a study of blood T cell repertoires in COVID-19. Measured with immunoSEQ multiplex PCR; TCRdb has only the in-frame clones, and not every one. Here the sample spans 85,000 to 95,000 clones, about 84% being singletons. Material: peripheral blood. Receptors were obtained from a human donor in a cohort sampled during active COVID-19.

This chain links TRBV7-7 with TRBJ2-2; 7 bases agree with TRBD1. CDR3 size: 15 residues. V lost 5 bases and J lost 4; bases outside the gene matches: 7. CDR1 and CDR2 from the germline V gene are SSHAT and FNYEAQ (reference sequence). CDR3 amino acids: CASSPDRAITGELFF. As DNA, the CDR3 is TGTGCCAGCAGCCCTGACAGGGCAATCACCGGGGAGCTGTTTTTT.

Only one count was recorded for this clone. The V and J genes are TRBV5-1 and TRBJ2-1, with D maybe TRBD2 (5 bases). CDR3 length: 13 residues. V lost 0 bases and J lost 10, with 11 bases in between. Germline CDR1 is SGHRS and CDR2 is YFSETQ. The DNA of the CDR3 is TGCGCCAGCAGCTTGGCCGGGGAGTACGAGCAGTTCTTC. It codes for CASSLAGEYEQFF.

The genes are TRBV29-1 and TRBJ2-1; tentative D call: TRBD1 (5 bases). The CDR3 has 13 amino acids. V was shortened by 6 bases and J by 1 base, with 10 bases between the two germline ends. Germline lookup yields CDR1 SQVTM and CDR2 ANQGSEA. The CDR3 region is CSVERTSYNEQFF. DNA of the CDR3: TGCAGCGTGGAGAGGACATCCTACAATGAGCAGTTCTTC.

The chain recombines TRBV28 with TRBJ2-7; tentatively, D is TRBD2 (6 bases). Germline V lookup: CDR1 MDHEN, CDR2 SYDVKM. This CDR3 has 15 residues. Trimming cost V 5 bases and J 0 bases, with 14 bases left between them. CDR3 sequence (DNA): TGTGCCAGCAGTCCCGCCGGAGGGAGCTCCTACGAGCAGTACTTC. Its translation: CASSPAGGSSYEQYF.

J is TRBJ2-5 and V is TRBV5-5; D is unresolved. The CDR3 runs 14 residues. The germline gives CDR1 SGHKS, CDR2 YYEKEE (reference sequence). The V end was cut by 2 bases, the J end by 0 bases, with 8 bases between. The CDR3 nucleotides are TGTGCCAGCAGCTTACAGCCGTACCAAGAGACCCAGTACTTC. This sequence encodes CASSLQPYQETQYF.

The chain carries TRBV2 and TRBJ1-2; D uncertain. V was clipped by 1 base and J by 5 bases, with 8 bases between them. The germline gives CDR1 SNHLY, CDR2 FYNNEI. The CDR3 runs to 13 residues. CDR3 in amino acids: CASSEGGTYGYTF. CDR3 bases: TGTGCCAGCAGTGAAGGCGGCACTTATGGCTACACCTTC.

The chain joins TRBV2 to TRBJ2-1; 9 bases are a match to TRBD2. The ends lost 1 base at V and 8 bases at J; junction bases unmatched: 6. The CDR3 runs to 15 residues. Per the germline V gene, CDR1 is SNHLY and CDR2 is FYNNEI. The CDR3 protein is CASSEGPSGNHEQFF. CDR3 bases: TGTGCCAGCAGTGAAGGCCCTAGCGGGAACCATGAGCAGTTCTTC.

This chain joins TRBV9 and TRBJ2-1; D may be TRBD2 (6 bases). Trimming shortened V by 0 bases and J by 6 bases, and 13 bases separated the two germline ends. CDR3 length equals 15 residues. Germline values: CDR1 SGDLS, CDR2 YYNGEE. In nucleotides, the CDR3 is TGTGCCAGCAGCGTAGAAGGAGGGTTTCGCAATGAGCAGTTCTTC. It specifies CASSVEGGFRNEQFF.

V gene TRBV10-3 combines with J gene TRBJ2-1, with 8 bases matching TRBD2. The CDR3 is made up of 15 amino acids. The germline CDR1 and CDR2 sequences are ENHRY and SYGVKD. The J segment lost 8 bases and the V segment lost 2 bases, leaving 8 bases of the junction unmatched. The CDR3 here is CAISERGSGIDEQFF. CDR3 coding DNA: TGTGCCATCAGTGAGAGAGGTAGCGGGATTGATGAGCAGTTCTTC.

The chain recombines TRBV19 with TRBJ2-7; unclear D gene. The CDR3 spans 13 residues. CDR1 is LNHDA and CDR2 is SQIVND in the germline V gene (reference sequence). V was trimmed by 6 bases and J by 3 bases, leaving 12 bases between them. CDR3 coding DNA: TGTGCCAGTAGCCCCCGGTCGAACTACGAGCAGTACTTC. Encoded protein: CASSPRSNYEQYF.